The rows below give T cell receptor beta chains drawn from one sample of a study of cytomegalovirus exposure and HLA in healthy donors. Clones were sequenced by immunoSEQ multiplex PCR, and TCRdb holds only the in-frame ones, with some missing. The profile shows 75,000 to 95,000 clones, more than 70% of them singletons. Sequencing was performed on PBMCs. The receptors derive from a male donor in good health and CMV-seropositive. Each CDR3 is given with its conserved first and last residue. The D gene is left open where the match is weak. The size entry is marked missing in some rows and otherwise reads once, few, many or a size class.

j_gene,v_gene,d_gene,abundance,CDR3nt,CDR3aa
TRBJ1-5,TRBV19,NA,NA,TGTGCCAGTAGTATGGGGCAGACCTTGAATCAGCCCCAGCATTTT,CASSMGQTLNQPQHF
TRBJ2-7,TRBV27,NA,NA,TGTGCCAGCAGTTTAACCAGCTCCTACGAGCAGTACTTC,CASSLTSSYEQYF
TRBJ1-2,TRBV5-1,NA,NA,TGCGCCAGCAGCCCAGGGGACGAAACCCCGAACTATGGCTACACCTTC,CASSPGDETPNYGYTF
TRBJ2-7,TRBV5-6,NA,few,TGTGCCAGCAGCCTGGGTCGTAGCCACGAGCAGTACTTC,CASSLGRSHEQYF
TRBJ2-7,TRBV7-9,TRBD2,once,TGTGCCAGCAGCTTAAGCGGGGGGGCGCAGAGTTACGAGCAGTACTTC,CASSLSGGAQSYEQYF
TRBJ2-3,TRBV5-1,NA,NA,TGCGCCAGCCAGCTAGGGGGACGCACAGATACGCAGTATTTT,CASQLGGRTDTQYF
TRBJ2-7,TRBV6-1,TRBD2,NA,TGTGCCACCGAGCCACTAGCGGGGGCCTTTGAGCAGTACTTC,CATEPLAGAFEQYF
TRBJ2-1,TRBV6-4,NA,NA,TGTGCCAGCAGTGACACCCCGGACAGCGAGCAGTTCTTC,CASSDTPDSEQFF
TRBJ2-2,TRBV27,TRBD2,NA,TGTGCCACGGGACTAGCGGGCACCGGGGAGCTGTTTTTT,CATGLAGTGELFF
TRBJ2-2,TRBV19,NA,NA,TGTGCCAGTAGTATAGCGGGAGTCACCGGGGAGCTGTTTTTT,CASSIAGVTGELFF
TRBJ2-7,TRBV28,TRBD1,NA,TGTGCCAGCAGACGGGACAGGTCCTCCTACGAGCAGTACTTC,CASRRDRSSYEQYF
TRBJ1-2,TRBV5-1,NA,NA,TGCGCCAGCAGTCCCGGGGGAGGGATAAAGAACTATGGCTACACCTTC,CASSPGGGIKNYGYTF
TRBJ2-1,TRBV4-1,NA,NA,TGCGCCAGCAGCCAAGGGGGCCAGCCTTACAATGAGCAGTTCTTC,CASSQGGQPYNEQFF
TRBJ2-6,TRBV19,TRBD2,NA,TGTGCCAGTAGTAGCGGGAGGATTAGCGGGGCCAACGTCCTGACTTTC,CASSSGRISGANVLTF
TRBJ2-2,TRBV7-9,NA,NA,TGTGCCAGCACAAGGGAGGCCCTGAACACCGGGGAGCTGTTTTTT,CASTREALNTGELFF
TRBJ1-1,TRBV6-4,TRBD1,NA,TGTGCCAGCAGTGACTTAACCGGGACAGCGAACACTGAAGCTTTCTTT,CASSDLTGTANTEAFF
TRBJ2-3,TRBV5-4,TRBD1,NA,TGTGCCAGCAGCTCAGTAACAGGGGGCAATTTTGGCACAGATACGCAGTATTTT,CASSSVTGGNFGTDTQYF